A single sample gave rise to the 9 T cell receptor beta chains below, sequenced in a study of T cell repertoires in cytomegalovirus infection. MiXCR was run by TCRdb on the reads, yielding one entry per CDR3 protein. The sample consists of 200,000 or so distinct CDR3 sequences, roughly 34% of them appearing once. Antigen specificity for these receptors is unknown. Sequences were derived from CD8+ T cells from cultured PBMCs, sampled from culture after CMV antigen stimulation. All receptors come from a human donor in good health (CMV status not recorded). Some clones in this sample may be carry-over from other donors' samples.

The CDR3: CASSLGGVQPQHF. The CDR3 DNA follows: TGTGCCAGCAGTCTAGGGGGAGTTCAGCCCCAGCATTTT. The rearrangement links TRBV7-2 to TRBJ1-5; perhaps TRBD1 as D (6 bases). The CDR3 is 13 amino acids. V shed 6 bases and J shed 6 bases, with 12 bases lying between them. From germline, CDR1 is SGHTA and CDR2 FQGNSA.

This chain uses TRBV6-5 with TRBJ2-3; D remains unclear. Trimming pared 5 bases from V and 7 bases from J, leaving 7 bases between. CDR1 is MNHEY and CDR2 is SVGAGI in the germline V gene. This CDR3 comprises 11 residues. DNA of the CDR3: TGTGCCAGCAGTGTCGGGTATACGCAGTATTTT. Translating gives CASSVGYTQYF.

This clonotype has only a few counts. V gene TRBV5-1 combines with J gene TRBJ2-3; D gene ambiguous. This CDR3 region has 13 residues. Germline V lookup: CDR1 SGHRS, CDR2 YFSETQ. Trimming removed 2 bases at V and 6 bases at J, with 10 bases between. In nucleotides, the CDR3 is TGCGCCAGCAGCTTAAGGGTCGGGGATACGCAGTATTTT. It is translated as CASSLRVGDTQYF.

This clonotype was recorded a few times. The chain couples TRBV7-9 to TRBJ1-1; D possibly corresponds to TRBD1 (6 bases). The CDR3 sequence is 14 residues long. Trimming pared 4 bases from V and 0 bases from J, leaving 9 bases between. CDR1 and CDR2 (germline): SEHNR, FQNEAQ (reference sequence). CDR3 protein: CASSSGQMNTEAFF. The CDR3 nucleotides are TGTGCCAGCAGCTCCGGACAGATGAACACTGAAGCTTTCTTT.

The rearrangement links TRBV20-1 to TRBJ1-6; D possibly corresponds to TRBD1 (6 bases). The germline V gene has CDR1 DFQATT and CDR2 SNEGSKA (reference sequence). Trimming removed 3 bases from V and 8 bases from J, with 14 bases in between. The CDR3 runs to 14 residues. The CDR3 loop reads CSARPYRVYSPLHF. CDR3 nucleotides: TGCAGTGCTAGGCCCTACAGGGTCTATTCACCCCTCCACTTT.

This clonotype was recorded many times. The chain recombines TRBV7-4 with TRBJ2-5; weak D call: TRBD2 (6 bases). Trimming cost V 2 bases and J 4 bases, with 17 bases left between them. The CDR3 has 16 amino acids. Germline V gene lookup returns CDR1 SGHVT and CDR2 SQSDAQ. Here the CDR3 DNA reads TGTGCCAGCAGCTTAACCCCGGGGGTTGTTGGAGAGACCCAGTACTTC. This encodes CASSLTPGVVGETQYF.

The rearrangement joins TRBV6-1 to TRBJ2-7; D unclear. This CDR3 is built from 16 residues. V lost 6 bases, J lost 2 bases, and 20 bases lay in between. CDR1 MNHNS and CDR2 SASEGT come from the germline V gene. CDR3 bases: TGTGCCAGCAGCGAAAGGTGTCGGTGGATCACCTACGAGCAGTACTTC. The encoded protein is CASSERCRWITYEQYF.

This sequence joins TRBV9 and TRBJ2-5; a weak D match, TRBD1 (5 bases). The CDR3 consists of 15 residues. Trimming removed 0 bases from V and 2 bases from J, with 11 bases in between. The germline V gene encodes CDR1 SGDLS and CDR2 YYNGEE. CDR3 protein: CASSVEGQRQETQYF. The CDR3 nucleotides are TGTGCCAGCAGCGTAGAGGGGCAGAGACAAGAGACCCAGTACTTC. Using reference TRBV9 and TRBJ2-5 for the parts outside the CDR3, the full variable domain is DSGVTQTPKHLITATGQRVTLRCSPRSGDLSVYWYQQSLDQGLQFLIQYYNGEERAKGNILERFSAQQFPDLHSELNLSSLELGDSALYFCASSVEGQRQETQYFGPGTRLLVL.

The V and J genes are TRBV15 and TRBJ2-7, with 8 bases matching TRBD2. The CDR3 spans 14 residues. The germline CDR1 and CDR2 sequences are LNHNV and YYDKDF (reference sequence). The J segment lost 2 bases and the V segment lost 8 bases, leaving 8 bases of the junction unmatched. This chain's CDR3 is CATSVGSGAYEQYF. The CDR3 DNA follows: TGTGCCACCTCAGTCGGTAGCGGGGCCTACGAGCAGTACTTC.